These 26 T cell receptor beta chains originate from one sample sequenced in a study of blood T cells in healthy people across ages. PCR was performed a second time for 7 to 11 cycles using a sample-barcoded 5' primer and a J-beta primer mix. MiXCR, run by TCRdb on the 5' RACE reads, gives a single entry per CDR3 protein. The table includes hundreds of thousands of distinct CDR3 sequences, roughly 50% detected once. Sequencing was done on a sample of blood. The receptors were gathered from a woman aged 60-75 years in good health.

This clonotype was counted between two and nine times. A read error may produce the germline difference seen at one junction end. The chain uses TRBV7-6 and TRBJ1-1, with D hard to call. The CDR3 is 14 amino acids. Per germline, CDR1 SGHVS and CDR2 FNYEAQ. The CDR3 nucleotides are TGTGCCAGCAGCGTAGCGACGTCAGACACTGAAGCTTTCTTT. Encoded protein: CASSVATSDTEAFF.

This rearrangement joins TRBV18 to TRBJ2-5; 14 nucleotides agree with TRBD2. Germline assignment: CDR1 KGHSH and CDR2 LQKENI. CDR3 size: 18 residues. V dropped 2 bases and J dropped 4; count of bases not matched to a gene: 9. DNA for the CDR3: TGTGCCAGCTCACCAGTGGGACTAGCGGGAGATGATGGAGAGACCCAGTACTTC. Its translation is CASSPVGLAGDDGETQYF.

On this clonotype itself: At one boundary the junction diverges from the germline segment, which might be a read error. The rearrangement links TRBV5-6 to TRBJ2-3, with D maybe TRBD2 (5 bases). Per germline, CDR1 SGHDT and CDR2 YYEEEE. This CDR3 has 14 amino acids. CDR3 amino acids: CASSLGLASDTRYF. Written as DNA, the CDR3 is TGTGCCAGCAGCTTGGGGCTAGCCTCAGATACGCGGTATTTT.

As DNA, the CDR3 is TGCGCCAGCAGCTTTGAGGGGTTCACAGATACGCAGTATTTT. This translates into CASSFEGFTDTQYF. The V call is TRBV5-1, the J call TRBJ2-3; D is possibly TRBD1 or TRBD2 (5 bases each). The V gene's germline CDR1 is SGHRS and CDR2 YFSETQ. The CDR3 runs to 14 residues. V was pared by 2 bases and J by 2 bases, with 9 bases between.

V usage is TRBV5-4 and J usage is TRBJ2-5; TRBD2 agrees at 9 bases. CDR3 length equals 13 residues. Germline assignment: CDR1 SGHNT and CDR2 YYREEE (reference sequence). The junction had 13 bases not matched to a gene; V was cut back by 8 bases and J by 11 bases. The CDR3 bases are TGTGCCAGTAAGAGAGCGGGAGGAGGAGAGCAGTACTTC. This translates into CASKRAGGGEQYF.

The genes are TRBV5-1 and TRBJ2-7; TRBD2 matches at 13 bases. Germline trimming cut 3 bases from V and 0 bases from J; bases unmatched to any gene: 9. This CDR3 has 18 amino acids. Per germline, CDR1 SGHRS and CDR2 YFSETQ. Here the CDR3 reads CASSYKLAGGPNSYEQYF. CDR3 DNA sequence: TGCGCCAGCAGCTATAAACTAGCGGGAGGGCCCAACTCCTACGAGCAGTACTTC.

The chain is built from TRBV20-1 and TRBJ2-5; TRBD2 agrees at 9 bases. The CDR3 contains 15 residues. Germline V gene lookup returns CDR1 DFQATT and CDR2 SNEGSKA (reference sequence). V trimming: 0 bases; J trimming: 4 bases; junction bases outside the gene matches: 6. CDR3 sequence reads: CSARDPTSGGETQYF. CDR3 sequence (DNA): TGCAGTGCTAGAGATCCGACTAGCGGAGGAGAGACCCAGTACTTC.

The table lists this clonotype with a few counts. V usage is TRBV4-2 and J usage is TRBJ2-7; D may be TRBD1 (6 bases). Trimming stripped 4 bases from V and 2 bases from J, with 12 bases between. Germline lookup yields CDR1 LGHNA and CDR2 YNFKEQ. This CDR3 has 14 residues. Here the CDR3 DNA reads TGTGCCAGCAGCCTCACGGACAGCGCCTACGAGCAGTACTTC. Residues: CASSLTDSAYEQYF.

The V gene is TRBV20-1, the J gene TRBJ2-7; 9 bases align to TRBD2. Judging by the DNA end, TRBJ2-4 fits better; the J call may be wrong. This CDR3 has 17 residues. From germline, CDR1 is DFQATT and CDR2 SNEGSKA (reference sequence). In DNA form, the CDR3 reads TGCAGTGCTAGAGATCGGCGAGCGGGAGGAAATGGAAACATTCAGTACTTC. Its translation is CSARDRRAGGNGNIQYF.

The chain has TRBV13 and TRBJ2-5, with D possibly being TRBD1 (6 bases). The germline V gene encodes CDR1 PRHDT and CDR2 FYEKMQ (reference sequence). The CDR3 sequence is 14 residues long. The V gene lost 7 bases and the J gene lost 4 bases, with 16 bases spanning the gap. This CDR3 reads CASTLTGRGETQYF. The CDR3 bases are TGTGCCAGCACCCTCACTGGCAGGGGAGAGACCCAGTACTTC.

This clonotype has just one count. The chain combines TRBV7-8 with TRBJ2-7; TRBD2 might be the D (5 bases). Germline assignment: CDR1 SGHVS and CDR2 FQNEAQ. This CDR3 has 15 residues. The V end lost 5 bases, the J end lost 3 bases, and 17 bases lay between the germline ends. CDR3 in amino acids: CASSPRTLGNYEQYF. CDR3 sequence (DNA): TGTGCCAGCAGCCCTCGGACTCTGGGGAACTACGAGCAGTACTTC.

The rearrangement joins TRBV3-1 to TRBJ2-7; 13 bases agree with TRBD2. The CDR3 is 16 residues long. V lost 4 bases and J lost 2; bases outside the gene matches: 5. Germline values: CDR1 LGHDT, CDR2 YNNKEL (reference sequence). The CDR3 DNA sequence: TGTGCCAGCAGCCCCGGACTAGCGGGAGCCACCTACGAGCAGTACTTC. As protein: CASSPGLAGATYEQYF.

A single count supports this clonotype. A clone one base away is much larger, so this may be a read error. V and J are TRBV14 and TRBJ1-1, with no clear D. The V end was cut by 1 base, the J end by 8 bases, with 11 bases between. The CDR3 runs to 13 residues. The germline V gene has CDR1 SGHDN and CDR2 FVKESK. The CDR3, as DNA: TGTGCCAGCAGCCAAGGCCAAGTTGGGGAAGCTTTCTTT. This encodes CASSQGQVGEAFF.

The rearrangement uses TRBV10-3 and TRBJ2-5; TRBD2 aligns across 13 bases. CDR3 length: 14 amino acids. Germline V CDR1 and CDR2: ENHRY, SYGVKD. J was trimmed by 11 bases and V by 4 bases; bases with no gene match: 7. CDR3 amino acids: CAISGGLAGAGQYF. CDR3 sequence (DNA): TGTGCCATCAGTGGTGGACTAGCGGGAGCGGGTCAGTACTTC.

In its sample, this clonotype was seen a few times. The chain has TRBV7-2 and TRBJ2-7, with TRBD2 identical over 11 bases. J was trimmed by 1 base and V by 1 base; bases with no gene match: 15. The CDR3 contains 20 residues. The germline V gene encodes CDR1 SGHTA and CDR2 FQGNSA. The CDR3 DNA follows: TGTGCCAGCAGCTTAGGGGGGTTGCTAACTTGGACTAGCGGGTCCTACGAGCAGTACTTC. Its protein is CASSLGGLLTWTSGSYEQYF.

The chain recombines TRBV27 with TRBJ2-3, with D uncertain. The V gene's germline CDR1 is MNHEY and CDR2 SMNVEV (reference sequence). This CDR3 contains 15 residues. V lost 1 base and J lost 3, with 11 bases in between. Here the CDR3 DNA reads TGTGCCAGCAGTTTATACGGTGTGGGTACAGATACGCAGTATTTT. This gives the protein CASSLYGVGTDTQYF.

In this sample, this clonotype turned up a few times. The V gene is TRBV28, the J gene TRBJ1-4; D is undetermined. Deletions cut 8 bases from V and 8 bases from J, with 18 bases between. The CDR3 has 14 amino acids. The germline V gene encodes CDR1 MDHEN and CDR2 SYDVKM. The CDR3 protein is CASRTAGGREKLFF. CDR3 bases: TGTGCCAGCCGGACGGCTGGAGGTAGAGAAAAACTGTTTTTT.

The chain employs TRBV27 and TRBJ2-1; possibly TRBD2 for D (6 bases). The CDR3 totals 16 residues. The V end lost 3 bases, the J end lost 4 bases, and 16 bases lay between the germline ends. CDR1 MNHEY and CDR2 SMNVEV come from the germline V gene (reference sequence). Here the CDR3 DNA reads TGTGCCAGCAGTTTTTACAGGTGGAGGGAGTACAATGAGCAGTTCTTC. Its translation: CASSFYRWREYNEQFF.

The rearrangement links TRBV12-3 or TRBV12-4 to TRBJ2-5; either TRBD1 or TRBD2 may supply D (6 bases each). CDR3 length equals 14 residues. V lost 3 bases to trimming and J lost 4 bases, with 12 bases between them. This CDR3 reads CASSFRRGVETQYF. The CDR3 DNA is TGTGCCAGCAGTTTCCGAAGGGGGGTAGAGACCCAGTACTTC.

The J gene is TRBJ2-7, the V gene TRBV20-1; maybe TRBD2 (5 bases). There are 13 residues in the CDR3. Germline V gives CDR1 DFQATT, CDR2 SNEGSKA (reference sequence). This chain's CDR3 is CTGGTASSYEQYF. The CDR3, as DNA: TGCACCGGAGGAACGGCGAGCTCCTACGAGCAGTACTTC.

A few counts support this clonotype. The chain employs TRBV7-9 and TRBJ2-3; 7 nucleotides agree with TRBD1. J was trimmed by 2 bases and V by 8 bases; bases with no gene match: 16. The CDR3 is made up of 17 amino acids. Per the germline V gene, CDR1 is SEHNR and CDR2 is FQNEAQ (reference sequence). In DNA, the CDR3 is TGTGCCAGCCCCACTCCTCCCGGGACAGATCACACAGATACGCAGTATTTT. Amino acid sequence: CASPTPPGTDHTDTQYF.

The chain carries TRBV29-1 and TRBJ2-3; a weak D match, TRBD1 (5 bases). The CDR3 is 14 residues long. The V gene's germline CDR1 is SQVTM and CDR2 ANQGSEA. Trimming took off 4 bases at V and 2 bases at J, with 13 bases between the two ends. The CDR3 reads CSVADKRATDTQYF. The CDR3 coding sequence is TGCAGCGTTGCGGACAAGAGAGCCACAGATACGCAGTATTTT.

The chain is built from TRBV11-2 and TRBJ2-2; no reliable D call. V shed 9 bases and J shed 3 bases, with 5 bases lying between them. The germline V gene encodes CDR1 SGHAT and CDR2 FQNNGV. The CDR3 consists of 11 residues. CDR3 DNA sequence: TGTGCCAGTCGACACACCGGGGAGCTGTTTTTT. It yields the protein CASRHTGELFF.

This chain connects TRBV20-1 to TRBJ1-2; no clear D. Germline lookup yields CDR1 DFQATT and CDR2 SNEGSKA (reference sequence). This CDR3 is built from 11 residues. The CDR3 bases are TGCAGCTTCCTAGGGAGCAATGGCTACACCTTC. It is translated as CSFLGSNGYTF.

The chain joins TRBV9 to TRBJ2-7; 8 bases are shared with TRBD2. This CDR3 spans 15 amino acids. The V and J ends lost 0 bases and 2 bases, in that order; junction bases with no gene match: 4. Germline CDR1 and CDR2: SGDLS and YYNGEE. The CDR3 DNA reads TGTGCCAGCAGCGTAGCCCCAGCGGGAGCCTACGAGCAGTACTTC. Amino acids: CASSVAPAGAYEQYF.

This clonotype was recorded a few times. This chain links TRBV10-3 with TRBJ2-7; the match to TRBD1 covers 9 bases. The CDR3 sequence is 15 residues long. V was clipped by 0 bases and J by 6 bases; unmatched bases: 6. Germline V gives CDR1 ENHRY, CDR2 SYGVKD. The CDR3 protein is CAISESRTGAFEQYF. The DNA of the CDR3 is TGTGCCATCAGTGAGTCCCGGACAGGGGCCTTCGAGCAGTACTTC.